Reported below is one TCR beta chain. Its antigen remains undetermined. No per-base quality is available; no much larger clone lies one base away. This sample stems from a study of blood T cell repertoires in COVID-19 (dated by TCRdb to the early 2020s). For context, the study as a whole: Collaborator samples came from the United States, Italy and Spain and covered acute and convalescent phases of COVID-19. Where available, HLA class I and class II types were obtained from metadata supplied by the sample provider rather than from assay-based typing. Nearly every sample came with metadata listing a de-identified subject ID, COVID-19 status, age in years and sex. The dataset comprised deeply sampled blood TCRbeta repertoires from subjects exposed to, actively infected with, or recovered from COVID-19. The material from the prospective study consisted of cDNA or gDNA derived from T cells, B-cell-depleted T cells, or PBMCs. The repertoires were released in a freely available public database meant as a resource for research on the immune response to SARS-CoV-2. Samples were obtained from the ongoing ImmuneRACE study (first 160 participants) and from 1,000 to 1,500 subjects provided by 6 global collaborators.

Per the germline V gene, SGHVS is the CDR1 and FQNEAQ is the CDR2. Counted from cysteine to phenylalanine, this CDR3 has 16 amino acids. Just CDR3 DNA is preserved here, 48 bases in frame from base 1. Unmatched junction bases come to 6, with V trimmed by 5 bases and J by 2 bases. The immunoSEQ Assay, a bias-controlled multiplex PCR, was used to amplify TCRbeta CDR3 regions from genomic DNA. Concerning the study's data processing: Within the assay, amplification of reference gene primers was used to estimate how many nucleated cells each sample contained. To quantify the absolute abundance of each unique TCRbeta CDR3 rearrangement, sequence reads were collapsed and filtered. For each sample, productive Simpson clonality was calculated as the square root of Simpson's diversity index over productive rearrangements. Drawn from immuneACCESS, this table holds only the in-frame rearrangements with V and J called that TCRdb kept. Clones are partly lost; checked studies trace under half to an unresolved V gene and leave the rest unexplained. That table is the source of V, J and clone size, and D and trimming were worked out from the DNA. The sample contains a few hundred thousand clones, roughly 87% of them found a single time. Approximately 0.99% of the sample is in the top ten clones.

In the prospective study, participants were roughly 18 to 95 years old, resided in 25 or so geographic areas of the United States, and were enrolled through a virtual design. Cohort assignment in the prospective study relied on participant-reported clinical history from a screening survey and a study questionnaire. For ImmuneRACE Cohort 3, a participant was defined as recovered based on two consecutive negative NP/OP PCR tests, clearance by a healthcare professional, or resolution of symptoms. Mobile phlebotomists in the prospective study collected whole blood, serum and a nasopharyngeal or oropharyngeal swab from every participant. Additional blood draws and questionnaires over an approximately 2-month period could optionally be provided by prospective study participants. Blood samples from the prospective study were shipped frozen or at room temperature prior to DNA extraction. What the study reported, not specific to this receptor: How much clinical and demographic metadata was included differed by source and by participant, and the metadata was provided uncurated.

The rearranged segments are TRBV7-8 and TRBJ2-3; TRBD2 matches 11 bases in the middle. The sequence came from a woman in her twenties or thirties who had recovered from COVID-19. The sequenced material came from PBMCs or T cells enriched from blood (not recorded which). CDR3 sequence: CASSHGTSGPTDTQYF. Read as DNA, the sequence is TGTGCCAGCAGCCATGGGACTAGCGGACCCACAGATACGCAGTATTTT.